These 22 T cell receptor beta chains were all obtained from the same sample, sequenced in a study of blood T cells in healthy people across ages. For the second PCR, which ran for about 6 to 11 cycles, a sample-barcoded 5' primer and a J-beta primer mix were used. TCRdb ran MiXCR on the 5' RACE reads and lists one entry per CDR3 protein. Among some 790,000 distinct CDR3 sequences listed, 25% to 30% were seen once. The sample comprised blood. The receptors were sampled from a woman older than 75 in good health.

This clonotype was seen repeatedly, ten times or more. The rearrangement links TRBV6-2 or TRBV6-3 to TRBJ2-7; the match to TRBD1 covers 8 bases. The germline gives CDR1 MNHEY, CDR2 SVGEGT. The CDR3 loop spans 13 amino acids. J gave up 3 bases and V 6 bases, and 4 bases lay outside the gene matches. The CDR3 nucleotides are TGTGCCAGCAGAACAGGGGGTGTCTACGAGCAGTACTTC. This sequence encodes CASRTGGVYEQYF.

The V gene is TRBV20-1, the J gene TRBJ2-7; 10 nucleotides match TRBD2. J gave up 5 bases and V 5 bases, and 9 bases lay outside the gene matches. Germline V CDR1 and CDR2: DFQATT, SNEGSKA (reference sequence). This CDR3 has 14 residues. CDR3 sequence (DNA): TGCAGTGCTTCTAGCGGGGGACGAACCCACGAGCAGTACTTC. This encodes CSASSGGRTHEQYF.

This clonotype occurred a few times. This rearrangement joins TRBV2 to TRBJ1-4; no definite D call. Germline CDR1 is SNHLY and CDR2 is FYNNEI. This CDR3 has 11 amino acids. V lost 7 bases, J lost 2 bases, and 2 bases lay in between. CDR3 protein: CASTTNEKLFF. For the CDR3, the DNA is TGTGCCAGCACGACTAATGAAAAACTGTTTTTT.

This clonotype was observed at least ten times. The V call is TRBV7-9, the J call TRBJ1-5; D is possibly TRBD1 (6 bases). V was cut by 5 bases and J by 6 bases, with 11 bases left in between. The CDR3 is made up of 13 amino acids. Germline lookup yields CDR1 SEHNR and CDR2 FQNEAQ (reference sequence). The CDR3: CASSHQGTQPQHF. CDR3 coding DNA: TGTGCCAGCAGCCACCAGGGGACTCAGCCCCAGCATTTT.

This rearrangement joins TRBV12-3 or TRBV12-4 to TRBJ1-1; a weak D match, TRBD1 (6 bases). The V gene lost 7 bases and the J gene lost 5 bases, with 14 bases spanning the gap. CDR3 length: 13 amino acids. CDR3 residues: CASNLQGRTEAFF. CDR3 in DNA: TGTGCCAGCAACCTACAGGGAAGGACTGAAGCTTTCTTT.

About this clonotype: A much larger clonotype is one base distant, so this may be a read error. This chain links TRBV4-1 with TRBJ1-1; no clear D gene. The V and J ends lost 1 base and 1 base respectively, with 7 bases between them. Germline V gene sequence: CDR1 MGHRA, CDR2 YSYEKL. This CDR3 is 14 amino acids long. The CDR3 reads CASSQVGENTEAFF. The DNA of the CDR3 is TGCGCCAGCAGCCAAGTTGGGGAGAACACTGAAGCTTTCTTT.

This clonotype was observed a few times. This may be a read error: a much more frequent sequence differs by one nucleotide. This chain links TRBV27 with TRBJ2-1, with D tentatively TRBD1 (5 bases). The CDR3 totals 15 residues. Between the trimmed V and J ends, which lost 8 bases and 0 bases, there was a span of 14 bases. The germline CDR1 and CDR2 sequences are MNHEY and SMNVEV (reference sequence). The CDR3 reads CASAPDQGSYNEQFF. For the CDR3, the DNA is TGTGCCAGCGCCCCGGACCAGGGCTCCTACAATGAGCAGTTCTTC.

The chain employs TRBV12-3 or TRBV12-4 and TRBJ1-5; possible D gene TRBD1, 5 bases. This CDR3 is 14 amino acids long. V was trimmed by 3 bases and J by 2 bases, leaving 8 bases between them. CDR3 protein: CASSFSRGNQPQHF. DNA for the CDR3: TGTGCCAGCAGTTTTAGCAGGGGCAATCAGCCCCAGCATTTT.

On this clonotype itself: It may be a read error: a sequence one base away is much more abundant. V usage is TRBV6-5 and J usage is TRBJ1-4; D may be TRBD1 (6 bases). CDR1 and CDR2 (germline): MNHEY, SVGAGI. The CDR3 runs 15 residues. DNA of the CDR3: TGTGCCAGCAGTTACTCAACAGGGATGAATGAAAAACGGTTTTTT. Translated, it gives CASSYSTGMNEKRFF.

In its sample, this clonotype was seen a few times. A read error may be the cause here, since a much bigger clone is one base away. CDR3 residues: CSARSRTDFYGYTF. CDR3 coding DNA: TGCAGTGCTAGATCCCGGACAGATTTCTATGGCTACACCTTC. The chain couples TRBV20-1 to TRBJ1-2; TRBD1 might be the D (6 bases). Germline CDR1 reads DFQATT; CDR2 reads SNEGSKA (reference sequence). CDR3 length: 14 amino acids. The V and J ends lost 2 bases and 4 bases respectively, with 14 bases between them.

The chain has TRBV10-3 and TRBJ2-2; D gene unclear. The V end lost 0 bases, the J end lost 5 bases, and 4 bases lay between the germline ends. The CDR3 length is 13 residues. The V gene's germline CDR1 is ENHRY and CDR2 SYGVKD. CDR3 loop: CAISESTTGELFF. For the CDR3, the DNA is TGTGCCATCAGTGAGTCAACGACCGGGGAGCTGTTTTTT.

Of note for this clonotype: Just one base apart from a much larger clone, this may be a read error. DNA for the CDR3: TGTGCCTGCAGAACCCGGAGGGCAGATTTCAATCAGCCCCAGCATTTT. This encodes CACRTRRADFNQPQHF. This chain connects TRBV28 to TRBJ1-5; D is ambiguous. Germline loops: CDR1 MDHEN, CDR2 SYDVKM. This CDR3 has 16 amino acids.

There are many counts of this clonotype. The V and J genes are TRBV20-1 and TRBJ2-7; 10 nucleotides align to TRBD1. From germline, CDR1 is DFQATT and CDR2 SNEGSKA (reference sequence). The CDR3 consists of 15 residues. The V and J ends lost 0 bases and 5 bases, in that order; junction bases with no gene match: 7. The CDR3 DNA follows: TGCAGTGCTAGAGAAGGGGGACAGGGGAGGGACGAGCAGTACTTC. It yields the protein CSAREGGQGRDEQYF.

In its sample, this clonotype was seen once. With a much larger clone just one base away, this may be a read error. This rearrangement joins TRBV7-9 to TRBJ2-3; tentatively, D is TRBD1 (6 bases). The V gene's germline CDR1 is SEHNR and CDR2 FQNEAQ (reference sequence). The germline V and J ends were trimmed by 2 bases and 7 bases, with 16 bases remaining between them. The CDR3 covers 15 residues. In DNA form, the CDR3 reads TGTGCCAGCAGCTTAATCCAGGGGCGATCAAATACGCAGTATTTT. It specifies CASSLIQGRSNTQYF.

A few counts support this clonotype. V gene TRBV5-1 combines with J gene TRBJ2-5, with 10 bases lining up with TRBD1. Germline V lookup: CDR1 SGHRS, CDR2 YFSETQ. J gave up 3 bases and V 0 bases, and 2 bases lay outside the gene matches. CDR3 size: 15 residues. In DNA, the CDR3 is TGCGCCAGCAGCTTGGTGGGACAGGGGAAAGAGACCCAGTACTTC. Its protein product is CASSLVGQGKETQYF.

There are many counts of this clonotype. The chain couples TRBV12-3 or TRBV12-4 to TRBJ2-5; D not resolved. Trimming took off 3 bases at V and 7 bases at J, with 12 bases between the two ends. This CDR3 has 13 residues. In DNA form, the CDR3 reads TGTGCCAGCAGTTTGGTCGATTTGGCGACCCAGTACTTC. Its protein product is CASSLVDLATQYF.

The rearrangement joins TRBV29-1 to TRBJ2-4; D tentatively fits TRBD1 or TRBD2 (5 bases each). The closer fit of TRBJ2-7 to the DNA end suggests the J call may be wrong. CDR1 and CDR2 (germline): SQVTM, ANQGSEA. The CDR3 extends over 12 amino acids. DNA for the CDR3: TGCAGCGGGGGATGGGGGATCGGCGAGCAGTACTTC. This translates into CSGGWGIGEQYF.

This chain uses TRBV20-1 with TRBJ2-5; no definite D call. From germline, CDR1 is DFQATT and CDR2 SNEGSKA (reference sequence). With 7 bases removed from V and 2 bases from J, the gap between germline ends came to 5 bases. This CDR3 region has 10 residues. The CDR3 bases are TGCAGTGGGCAACAAGAGACCCAGTACTTC. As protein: CSGQQETQYF.

The CDR3 loop reads CASSSGTSEDEQFF. Here the CDR3 DNA reads TGTGCCAGCAGCTCAGGGACTAGTGAAGATGAGCAGTTCTTC. This chain uses TRBV7-3 with TRBJ2-1, with TRBD2 matching 8 bases. Losses at the gene ends were 4 bases for V and 8 bases for J; bases not matched to a gene: 7. Germline CDR1 reads SGHTA; CDR2 reads FQGTGA. There are 14 residues in the CDR3.

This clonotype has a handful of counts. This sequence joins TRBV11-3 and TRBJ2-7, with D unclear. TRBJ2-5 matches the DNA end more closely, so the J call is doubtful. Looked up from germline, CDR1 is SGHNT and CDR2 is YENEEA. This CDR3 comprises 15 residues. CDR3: CASSLYGSLGETQYF. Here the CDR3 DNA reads TGTGCCAGCAGCTTATATGGCAGCTTGGGAGAGACCCAGTACTTC.

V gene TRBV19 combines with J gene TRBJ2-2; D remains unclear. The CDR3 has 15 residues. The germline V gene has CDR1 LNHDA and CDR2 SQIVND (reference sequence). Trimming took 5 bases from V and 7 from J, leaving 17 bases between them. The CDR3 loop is CASSPGPPIIGELFF. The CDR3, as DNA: TGTGCCAGTAGTCCTGGACCTCCCATTATCGGGGAGCTGTTTTTT.

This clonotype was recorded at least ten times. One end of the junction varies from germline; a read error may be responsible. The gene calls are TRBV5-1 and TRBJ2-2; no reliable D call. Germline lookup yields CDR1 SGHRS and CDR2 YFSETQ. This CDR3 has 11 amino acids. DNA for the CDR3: TGTGCCAGCAGTTTTTCCGGGGAGCTGTTTTTT. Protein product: CASSFSGELFF.